Below, one T cell receptor (beta chain) is given with its context. During active infection, Seattle patients enrolled and were then monitored through disease. Profiled with immunoSEQ multiplex PCR; TCRdb holds only in-frame clones, not every one. The table lists just over 350,000 clones, approximately 86% of them singletons. This record belongs to a study of blood T cell repertoires in COVID-19. This receptor was obtained from a woman aged 55 to 70 with COVID-19, enrolled during active disease. Source material: peripheral blood.

The CDR3 coding sequence is TGTGCCAGCCACCCCGTGGACGGAGGTTCTTCACCCCTCCACTTT. Residues: CASHPVDGGSSPLHF. The V call is TRBV19, the J call TRBJ1-6, with D unresolved. The V gene lost 9 bases and the J gene lost 9 bases, with 21 bases spanning the gap. This CDR3 has 15 amino acids. The germline CDR1 and CDR2 sequences are LNHDA and SQIVND (reference sequence).